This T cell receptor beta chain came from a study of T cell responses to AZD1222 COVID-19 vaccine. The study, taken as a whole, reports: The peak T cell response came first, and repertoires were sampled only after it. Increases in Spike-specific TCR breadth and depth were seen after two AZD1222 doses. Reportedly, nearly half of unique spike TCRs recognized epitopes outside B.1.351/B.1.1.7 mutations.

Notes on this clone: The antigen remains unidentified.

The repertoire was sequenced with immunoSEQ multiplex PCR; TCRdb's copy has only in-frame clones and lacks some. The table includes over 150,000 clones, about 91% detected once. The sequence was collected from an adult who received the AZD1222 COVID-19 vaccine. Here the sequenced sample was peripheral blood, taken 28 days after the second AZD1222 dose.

CDR3 DNA: TGTGCCAGTAGTATCACAGGACAGGGACCTTACGAGCAGTACTTC. Translating it yields CASSITGQGPYEQYF. The chain is built from TRBV19 and TRBJ2-7, with 8 bases lining up with TRBD1. Germline V lookup: CDR1 LNHDA, CDR2 SQIVND (reference sequence). Trimming took 3 bases from V and 4 from J; bases not matched to a gene: 8. The CDR3 is made up of 15 amino acids.